Described below is a single T cell receptor beta chain sequence and its context. Its cognate antigen is unknown. Each CDR3 protein is one row after TCRdb ran MiXCR on the RACE reads. The data hold some 39,000 distinct CDR3 sequences, with roughly 9.5% observed a single time. The time point here: patch test 3, about 24 weeks after DPC sensitization. Treatment indicated: therapeutic diphenylcyclopropenone sensitization with weekly scalp DPC. Whole blood, unfractionated, served as the material for total RNA extraction. V gave up 5 bases and J gave up 4 bases, with 14 bases separating them. The germline gives CDR1 SEHNR, CDR2 FQNEAQ (reference sequence). The CDR3 consists of 14 residues. The entry originates in a study of human T cells and chemical hapten exposure. Broader study findings: Alopecia was present in the donors, so their immune response may differ from healthy people's. Expanded TCR sets contained significantly more large CDR3 similarity clusters than controls.

Sequenced here: whole blood, sampled in connection with sensitization to the hapten diphenylcyclopropenone (DPC). This chain links TRBV7-9 with TRBJ1-2; D unclear. This receptor was taken from a man aged 45-60 years with alopecia areata. Some clones in this sample may be carry-over from other donors' samples. In nucleotides, the CDR3 is TGTGCCAGCAGCCGCACGGAAACCCTCTATGGCTACACCTTC. Protein sequence: CASSRTETLYGYTF.